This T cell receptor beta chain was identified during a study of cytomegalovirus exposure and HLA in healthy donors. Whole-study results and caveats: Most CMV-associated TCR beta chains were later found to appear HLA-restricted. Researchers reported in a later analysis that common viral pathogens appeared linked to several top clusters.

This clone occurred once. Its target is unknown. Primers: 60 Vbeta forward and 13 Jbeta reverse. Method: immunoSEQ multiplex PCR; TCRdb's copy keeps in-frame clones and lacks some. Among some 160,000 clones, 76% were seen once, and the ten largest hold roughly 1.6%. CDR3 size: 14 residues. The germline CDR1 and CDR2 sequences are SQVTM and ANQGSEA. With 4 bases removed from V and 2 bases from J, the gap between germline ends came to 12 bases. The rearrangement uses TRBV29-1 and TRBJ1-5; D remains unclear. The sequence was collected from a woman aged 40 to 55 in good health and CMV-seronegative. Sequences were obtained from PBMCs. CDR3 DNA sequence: TGCAGCGTTGCAGATTCCAATGGCAATCAGCCCCAGCATTTT. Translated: CSVADSNGNQPQHF.